This T cell receptor (beta chain) was sequenced during a study of blood T cell repertoires in COVID-19. Study summary: The study drew acute and convalescent COVID-19 samples from the United States, Italy and Spain.

Original analysis: Amplified reference gene primers provided the basis for estimating nucleated cell counts. Assay used: immunoSEQ multiplex PCR; TCRdb lists only in-frame clones, some missing. V and J calls plus clone size are reproduced from that table; the DNA served to infer D and trimming. The data show about 370,000 clones, 85% to 90% seen once. V shed 3 bases and J shed 2 bases, with 9 bases lying between them. CDR3 size: 14 residues. The germline gives CDR1 LGHNA, CDR2 YSLEER. The sequence was collected from a man younger than 30 with active or convalescent COVID-19. The rearrangement uses TRBV4-3 and TRBJ2-3, with D possibly being TRBD2 (5 bases). The sample comprised peripheral blood. The CDR3 protein is CASSHTRNTDTQYF. The DNA of the CDR3 is TGCGCCAGCAGCCATACTAGAAACACAGATACGCAGTATTTT.